This entry is about one T cell receptor beta chain. It was CD45RO-negative cells, positively selected for CCR7, that made up naive CD8 cells, with terminally differentiated effector memory CD45RA+ cells excluded. The source of the sample is a study of shared clonotypes between healthy human individuals. Assay: immunoSEQ multiplex PCR; the TCRdb copy retains only in-frame clones and omits some. The repertoire holds over 2,000,000 clones, with just over 90% as singletons. The CDR3 spans 17 residues. Germline V gene data show CDR1 as SGHVS and CDR2 as FQNEAQ. V lost 1 base and J lost 2, with 15 bases in between.

The origin of this receptor is a man between 18 and 35 years old in good health. Some clones in this sample may be carry-over from other donors' samples. Source material: naive CD8+ T cells from PBMCs. The chain has TRBV7-8 and TRBJ1-3; TRBD1 might be the D (6 bases). This CDR3 is CASSLVGSRGPGNTIYF. The DNA for the CDR3 is TGTGCCAGCAGCTTAGTTGGCTCTCGGGGGCCTGGAAACACCATATATTTT.